This note documents a single T cell receptor (beta chain) sequence. This specimen belongs to a study of blood T cell repertoires in COVID-19. As for the study in general: COVID-19 samples, acute and convalescent, were from the United States, Italy and Spain. T cells, B-cell-depleted T cells, or PBMCs supplied cDNA or gDNA.

Per the authors' pipeline: Amplification with reference gene primers provided the estimates of nucleated cell counts. The protocol was immunoSEQ multiplex PCR, while the TCRdb copy is restricted to in-frame clones and leaves out a portion. That table supplies the V and J calls and clone size; D and trimming were determined from the DNA. In the table there are about 130,000 clones, approximately 90% of which are singletons. V gave up 9 bases and J gave up 0 bases, with 8 bases separating them. This CDR3 has 13 residues. CDR1 ENHRY and CDR2 SYGVKD come from the germline V gene. The chain couples TRBV10-3 to TRBJ1-4; TRBD1 is a possible D gene (5 bases). This receptor was obtained from a woman older than 75 with acute or convalescent COVID-19. Specimen: peripheral blood. CDR3: CAIKGATNEKLFF. In nucleotides, the CDR3 is TGTGCCATTAAAGGGGCAACTAATGAAAAACTGTTTTTT.